This passage covers 6 T cell receptor beta chains from one sample sequenced in a study of shared clonotypes between healthy human individuals. Some clones are missing from TCRdb's copy, which holds only in-frame ones; the method was immunoSEQ multiplex PCR. The sample includes about 120,000 clones, over 65% of them seen just once. Sequencing was carried out using memory CD8+ T cells sorted from blood. Subset in this sample: CD45RO+ cells pooled with CCR7-negative TemRA cells. The receptors here all came from a woman in her 30s in good health.

The J gene is TRBJ2-2, the V gene TRBV30, with unresolved D. This CDR3 is built from 11 residues. The germline V gene has CDR1 GTSNPN and CDR2 SVGIG (reference sequence). Trimming removed 3 bases from V and 5 bases from J, with 4 bases in between. The CDR3 region has the DNA TGTGCCTGGAGAGGAACCGGGGAGCTGTTTTTT. This gives the protein CAWRGTGELFF.

In this sample, this clone turned up a few times. Other nucleotide sequences from this sample produce the same CDR3. The rearrangement links TRBV27 to TRBJ1-5; D uncertain. The CDR3 loop spans 13 amino acids. Trimming removed 3 bases from V and 4 bases from J, with 7 bases in between. Per germline, CDR1 MNHEY and CDR2 SMNVEV (reference sequence). CDR3 in amino acids: CASSLGRNQPQHF. The DNA of the CDR3 is TGTGCCAGCAGTTTGGGCAGAAATCAGCCCCAGCATTTT.

This clone has a handful of counts. The chain combines TRBV7-8 with TRBJ1-4, with a tentative D call TRBD1 (6 bases). The germline gives CDR1 SGHVS, CDR2 FQNEAQ. Trimming stripped 5 bases from V and 3 bases from J, with 10 bases between. The CDR3 is 14 amino acids. For the CDR3, the DNA is TGTGCCAGCAGCCTGACAGGAGCTAATGAAAAACTGTTTTTT. Translated, it gives CASSLTGANEKLFF. Using reference TRBV7-8 and TRBJ1-4 for the parts outside the CDR3, the full variable domain is GAGVSQSPRYKVAKRGQDVALRCDPISGHVSLFWYQQALGQGPEFLTYFQNEAQLDKSGLPSDRFFAERPEGSVSTLKIQRTQQEDSAVYLCASSLTGANEKLFFGSGTQLSVL.

V is TRBV28 and J is TRBJ1-2; 7 positions match TRBD1. V dropped 4 bases and J dropped 4; count of bases not matched to a gene: 9. CDR1 is MDHEN and CDR2 is SYDVKM in the germline V gene. This CDR3 spans 15 amino acids. In nucleotides, the CDR3 is TGTGCCAGCAGTTCGTATCGGGACAGACTCTATGGCTACACCTTC. Its translation is CASSSYRDRLYGYTF.

The chain couples TRBV6-6 to TRBJ1-1; D remains unclear. The CDR3 sequence is 16 residues long. V was pared by 2 bases and J by 1 base, with 14 bases between. Per germline, CDR1 MNHNY and CDR2 SVGAGI (reference sequence). This CDR3 reads CASSYTASGENTEAFF. For the CDR3, the DNA is TGTGCCAGCAGTTACACGGCGAGCGGGGAGAACACTGAAGCTTTCTTT.

This chain uses TRBV29-1 with TRBJ2-7, with D perhaps matching TRBD1 or TRBD2 (6 bases each). CDR1 and CDR2 from the germline V gene are SQVTM and ANQGSEA. The CDR3 runs 16 residues. Trimming left V 7 bases short and J 2 bases short, with 24 bases between. CDR3 nucleotide sequence: TGCAGCGCAAGGGGGAGAGGCGGGGAAGGAGCCTACGAGCAGTACTTC. This codes for CSARGRGGEGAYEQYF.